One and the same sample provided the 21 T cell receptor beta chains below, sequenced in a study of T cell repertoires in cytomegalovirus infection. One entry per CDR3 protein results from TCRdb running MiXCR on the reads. The table includes 450,000 to 650,000 distinct CDR3 sequences, roughly 29% detected once. Sequencing was carried out using PBMCs. The receptor source for this set is a human donor in good health (CMV status not recorded). Some clones in this sample may be carry-over from other donors' samples.

CDR3 sequence (DNA): TGTGCCAGCAATTCGGGGGGCGGCACAGATACGCAGTATTTT. It specifies CASNSGGGTDTQYF. The chain is built from TRBV2 and TRBJ2-3; D is perhaps TRBD2 (7 bases). CDR1 SNHLY and CDR2 FYNNEI come from the germline V gene. The CDR3 totals 14 residues. Trimming took 7 bases from V and 1 from J, leaving 12 bases between them.

This clonotype was counted between two and nine times. J is TRBJ2-2 and V is TRBV7-7, with 10 nucleotides matching TRBD2. CDR3 length: 16 amino acids. The V and J ends lost 5 bases and 8 bases, in that order; junction bases with no gene match: 11. CDR1 and CDR2 (germline): SSHAT, FNYEAQ (reference sequence). DNA for the CDR3: TGTGCCAGCAGCCCCTCACTAGCGGGGACCGGGGGGGAGCTGTTTTTT. Encoded protein: CASSPSLAGTGGELFF.

The chain couples TRBV4-1 to TRBJ2-3; D not certain. The CDR3 covers 18 residues. Germline assignment: CDR1 MGHRA and CDR2 YSYEKL. V lost 0 bases and J lost 0, with 16 bases in between. The CDR3, as DNA: TGCGCCAGCAGCCAAGAAACGTGGACCCAGTCTAGCACAGATACGCAGTATTTT. Residues: CASSQETWTQSSTDTQYF.

This clonotype came up a few times. The chain links TRBV6-5 to TRBJ2-7; D may be TRBD2 (6 bases). This CDR3 spans 14 amino acids. Trimming cost V 6 bases and J 0 bases, with 12 bases left between them. The germline gives CDR1 MNHEY, CDR2 SVGAGI. The CDR3: CASSPDGSSYEQYV. CDR3 DNA sequence: TGTGCCAGCAGCCCGGACGGGAGCTCCTACGAGCAGTACGTC.

V usage is TRBV12-5 and J usage is TRBJ2-2; the D gene is possibly TRBD2 (5 bases). V was clipped by 3 bases and J by 2 bases, with 10 bases between them. This CDR3 is built from 15 residues. Per the germline V gene, CDR1 is LGHNT and CDR2 is FRNRAP. CDR3 nucleotide sequence: TGTGCTAGTGGTTTCAGCGGATCCAACACCGGGGAGCTGTTTTTT. This translates into CASGFSGSNTGELFF.

This chain joins TRBV24-1 and TRBJ2-2; D is uncertain. Germline V gene sequence: CDR1 KGHDR, CDR2 SFDVKD. With 2 bases removed from V and 6 bases from J, the gap between germline ends came to 9 bases. The CDR3 runs to 14 residues. The CDR3 loop reads CATSDSLGPGELFF. In nucleotides, the CDR3 is TGTGCCACCAGTGATTCTTTAGGGCCCGGGGAGCTGTTTTTT.

Written as DNA, the CDR3 is TGTGCCAGCACCCCCCACAGCGCTCAATACAATGAGCAGTTCTTC. Translated, it gives CASTPHSAQYNEQFF. The chain employs TRBV12-3 or TRBV12-4 and TRBJ2-1; the D is unclear. Deletions cut 7 bases from V and 4 bases from J, with 17 bases between. This CDR3 has 15 residues.

This clonotype has only a few counts. This rearrangement joins TRBV28 to TRBJ1-4, with D possibly TRBD1 on 6 matching bases. Trimming pared 7 bases from V and 7 bases from J, leaving 19 bases between. CDR3 length: 15 residues. CDR1 MDHEN and CDR2 SYDVKM come from the germline V gene. Written as DNA, the CDR3 is TGTGCCAGCACTCTAGGGGGGTCAAGAGGTGAAAAACTGTTTTTT. Translating it yields CASTLGGSRGEKLFF.

Many counts were recorded for this clonotype. This chain links TRBV7-2 with TRBJ2-2; D possibly corresponds to TRBD2 (6 bases). The CDR3 runs to 16 residues. Germline V gene lookup returns CDR1 SGHTA and CDR2 FQGNSA. Trimming took off 3 bases at V and 6 bases at J, with 17 bases between the two ends. CDR3: CASSFGAFGGSGELFF. The CDR3 DNA reads as TGTGCCAGCAGCTTCGGTGCCTTCGGGGGATCCGGGGAGCTGTTTTTT.

The chain links TRBV5-4 to TRBJ2-3, with D perhaps matching TRBD1 (6 bases). V lost 0 bases and J 2 bases, leaving 10 bases between the germline ends. CDR1 and CDR2 (germline): SGHNT, YYREEE (reference sequence). CDR3 length: 15 amino acids. CDR3 sequence: CASSLAGVFTDTQYF. The CDR3 coding sequence is TGTGCCAGCAGCTTGGCAGGGGTATTCACAGATACGCAGTATTTT.

The rearrangement links TRBV5-6 to TRBJ1-2; D remains unclear. Trimming took off 2 bases at V and 7 bases at J, with 12 bases between the two ends. Germline V gene sequence: CDR1 SGHDT, CDR2 YYEEEE. The CDR3 covers 13 residues. The CDR3 DNA is TGTGCCAGCAGCTTTTATCGCGAGGGTGGCTACACCTTC. This translates into CASSFYREGGYTF.

The rearrangement joins TRBV11-3 to TRBJ2-1; D possibly corresponds to TRBD2 (7 bases). Germline V gene sequence: CDR1 SGHNT, CDR2 YENEEA. Trimming removed 1 base at V and 5 bases at J, with 12 bases between. This CDR3 has 15 amino acids. The CDR3: CASSLGRGRNNEQFF. The CDR3 DNA reads TGTGCCAGCAGCTTAGGGCGGGGGCGAAACAATGAGCAGTTCTTC.

This clonotype was picked up a small number of times. The V call is TRBV11-3, the J call TRBJ1-4; 8 nucleotides line up with TRBD1. The CDR3 spans 15 residues. Germline loops: CDR1 SGHNT, CDR2 YENEEA. V lost 5 bases and J lost 4; bases outside the gene matches: 6. In nucleotides, the CDR3 is TGTGCCAGCAGCGCCGGACAGGGTCATAATGAAAAACTGTTTTTT. Translating gives CASSAGQGHNEKLFF.

This clonotype was recorded many times. The rearrangement uses TRBV7-8 and TRBJ2-3; 8 bases fit TRBD2. V lost 5 bases and J lost 0; bases outside the gene matches: 4. The CDR3 runs to 15 residues. The germline V gene encodes CDR1 SGHVS and CDR2 FQNEAQ. This CDR3 is CASSKLAASTDTQYF. DNA for the CDR3: TGTGCCAGCAGCAAACTAGCGGCTAGCACAGATACGCAGTATTTT. Combining the CDR3 with reference TRBV7-8 and TRBJ2-3 gives the whole variable domain GAGVSQSPRYKVAKRGQDVALRCDPISGHVSLFWYQQALGQGPEFLTYFQNEAQLDKSGLPSDRFFAERPEGSVSTLKIQRTQQEDSAVYLCASSKLAASTDTQYFGPGTRLTVL.

V usage is TRBV19 and J usage is TRBJ1-2; D gene ambiguous. The germline CDR1 and CDR2 sequences are LNHDA and SQIVND (reference sequence). Trimming cost V 5 bases and J 7 bases, with 11 bases left between them. This CDR3 region has 12 residues. CDR3 sequence reads: CASSSDSGGYTF. In DNA form, the CDR3 reads TGTGCCAGTAGTTCGGATTCCGGTGGCTACACCTTC.

The gene calls are TRBV6-5 and TRBJ1-1; weak D call: TRBD1 (5 bases). The length of the CDR3 is 15 residues. Germline CDR1 is MNHEY and CDR2 is SVGAGI. V lost 7 bases and J 5 bases, leaving 20 bases between the germline ends. CDR3 sequence (DNA): TGTGCCAGCATGGTCCAGGGAAGTTCGGGAACTGAAGCTTTCTTT. Its protein product is CASMVQGSSGTEAFF.

The J gene is TRBJ2-5, the V gene TRBV7-6, with 8 bases lining up with TRBD2. This CDR3 has 17 amino acids. Trimming cost V 1 base and J 2 bases; bases outside gene matches: 9. CDR1 SGHVS and CDR2 FNYEAQ come from the germline V gene. The CDR3 DNA sequence: TGTGCCAGCAGCTTAGTATTTACTAGCGGAAGACAAGAGACCCAGTACTTC. Translating it yields CASSLVFTSGRQETQYF.

This clonotype was found a few times. The rearrangement links TRBV7-9 to TRBJ2-1; D might be TRBD1 (6 bases). Germline V lookup: CDR1 SEHNR, CDR2 FQNEAQ (reference sequence). The CDR3 has 14 amino acids. V was cut by 5 bases and J by 8 bases, with 16 bases left in between. The DNA for the CDR3 is TGTGCCAGCAGCCCCACACAGGGTCGAGATGAGCAGTTCTTC. Its protein product is CASSPTQGRDEQFF.

This chain connects TRBV20-1 to TRBJ2-2; 8 bases are shared with TRBD1. Trimming removed 2 bases from V and 5 bases from J; junction bases left unmatched: 7. Per germline, CDR1 DFQATT and CDR2 SNEGSKA (reference sequence). CDR3 length: 15 residues. CDR3 amino acids: CSARSLDRGTGELFF. CDR3 nucleotides: TGCAGTGCTAGAAGCCTTGACAGGGGAACCGGGGAGCTGTTTTTT.

J is TRBJ2-3 and V is TRBV2; D perhaps matches TRBD2 (5 bases). The V gene lost 7 bases and the J gene lost 6 bases, with 17 bases spanning the gap. The CDR3 sequence is 14 residues long. The germline gives CDR1 SNHLY, CDR2 FYNNEI. CDR3 amino acids: CASTRTPGGDTQYF. The CDR3 region has the DNA TGTGCCAGCACCAGGACTCCCGGTGGGGATACGCAGTATTTT.

This clonotype was seen repeatedly, ten times or more. This chain links TRBV12-3 or TRBV12-4 with TRBJ2-2; D may correspond to TRBD1 or TRBD2 (5 bases each). Trimming removed 6 bases from V and 0 bases from J, with 14 bases in between. The CDR3 sequence is 16 residues long. The CDR3 loop is CASRVRGASNTGELFF. The CDR3 DNA is TGTGCCAGCAGAGTCCGAGGGGCCTCGAACACCGGGGAGCTGTTTTTT.